This T cell receptor (beta chain) comes out of a study of early T cells in non-severe SARS-CoV-2 infection. Across the whole study: Bulk RNA from unsorted whole blood was sequenced; chains were unpaired.

Researchers attached unique molecular identifiers to individual cDNA molecules. From the 5' RACE reads, TCRdb called clonotypes with MiXCR, one entry per CDR3 protein. The table lists approximately 31,000 distinct CDR3 sequences, about 5.7% of them singletons. This clonotype was seen ten or more times. The antigen remains unidentified. Study-wide results and caveats: There was a bias toward anti-spike CD8 responses in VDJdb matching, which missed private and CD4 specificities.

V was trimmed by 4 bases and J by 5 bases, leaving 23 bases between them. The CDR3 contains 17 residues. Germline values: CDR1 MNHEY, CDR2 SMNVEV (reference sequence). Sequencing input: whole blood. The chain uses TRBV27 and TRBJ1-2; D is undetermined. This sequence originates from an adult who was a healthcare worker with PCR-confirmed SARS-CoV-2 infection or an uninfected control (not recorded which). The CDR3 bases are TGTGCCAGCAGTTCTCGAGCGACCCCGACAAGTAGATATGGCTACACCTTC. Amino acids: CASSSRATPTSRYGYTF.